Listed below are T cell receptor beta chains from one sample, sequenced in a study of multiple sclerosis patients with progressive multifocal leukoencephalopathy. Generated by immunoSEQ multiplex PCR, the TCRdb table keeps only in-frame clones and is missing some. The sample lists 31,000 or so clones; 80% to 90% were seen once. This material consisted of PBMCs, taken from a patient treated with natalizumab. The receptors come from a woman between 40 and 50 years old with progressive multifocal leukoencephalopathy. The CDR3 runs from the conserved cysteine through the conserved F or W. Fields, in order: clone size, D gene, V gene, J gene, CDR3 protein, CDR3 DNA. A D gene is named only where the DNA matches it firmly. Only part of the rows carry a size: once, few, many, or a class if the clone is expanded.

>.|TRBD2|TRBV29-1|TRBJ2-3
CSVEDWTSGGAGDTQYF
TGCAGCGTTGAAGATTGGACTAGCGGGGGGGCAGGAGATACGCAGTATTTT
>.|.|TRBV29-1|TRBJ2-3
CSVEGGLLRDTQYF
TGCAGCGTTGAAGGTGGGCTTCTCAGGGATACGCAGTATTTT
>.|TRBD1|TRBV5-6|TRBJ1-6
CASSSGPGTGGSPLHF
TGTGCCAGCAGCTCCGGTCCCGGGACAGGGGGTTCACCCCTCCACTTT
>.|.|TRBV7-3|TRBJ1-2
CASSETGNYGYTF
TGTGCCAGCAGCGAAACAGGGAACTATGGCTACACCTTC
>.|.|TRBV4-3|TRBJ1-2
CASSQDPEAFGYTF
TGCGCCAGCAGCCAAGATCCGGAGGCCTTTGGCTACACCTTC
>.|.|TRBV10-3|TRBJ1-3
CAISESGGGNTIYF
TGTGCCATCAGTGAGTCAGGGGGAGGAAACACCATATATTTT
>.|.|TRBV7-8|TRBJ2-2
CASSSRQGPLTGGELFF
TGTGCCAGCAGCTCCCGGCAGGGCCCTTTGACTGGCGGGGAGCTGTTTTTT
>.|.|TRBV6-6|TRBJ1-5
CASRREGHQPQHF
TGTGCCAGCAGACGGGAGGGACATCAGCCCCAGCATTTT
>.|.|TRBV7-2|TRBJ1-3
CASSARDGRSGNTIYF
TGTGCCAGCAGCGCCCGGGACGGGCGCTCTGGAAACACCATATATTTT
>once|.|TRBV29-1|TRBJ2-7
CSVRRDYEQYF
TGCAGCGTCCGACGGGACTACGAGCAGTACTTC
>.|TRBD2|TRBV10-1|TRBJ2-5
CASSESSGGAETQYF
TGCGCCAGCAGTGAGTCTAGCGGGGGGGCAGAGACCCAGTACTTC
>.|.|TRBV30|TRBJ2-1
CAWSASLMGNEQFF
TGTGCCTGGAGTGCGTCCCTCATGGGGAATGAGCAGTTCTTC
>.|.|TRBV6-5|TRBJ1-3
CASSATVPGNTIYF
TGTGCCAGCAGTGCGACAGTGCCTGGAAACACCATATATTTT
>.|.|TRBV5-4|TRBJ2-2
CASSLFTAGTGELFF
TGTGCCAGCAGCTTGTTTACGGCCGGAACCGGGGAGCTGTTTTTT
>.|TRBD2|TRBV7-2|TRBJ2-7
CASSHLAGGGEQYF
TGTGCCAGCAGCCACCTAGCGGGGGGGGGTGAGCAGTACTTC